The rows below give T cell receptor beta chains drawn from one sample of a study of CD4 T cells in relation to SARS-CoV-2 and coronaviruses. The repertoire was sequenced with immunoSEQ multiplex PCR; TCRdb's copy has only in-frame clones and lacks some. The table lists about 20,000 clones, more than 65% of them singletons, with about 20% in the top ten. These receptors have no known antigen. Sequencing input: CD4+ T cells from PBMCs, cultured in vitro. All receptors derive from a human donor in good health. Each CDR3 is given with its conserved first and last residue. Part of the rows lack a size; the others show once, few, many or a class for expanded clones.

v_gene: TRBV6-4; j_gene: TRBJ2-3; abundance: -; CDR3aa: CASSDGISTDTQYF
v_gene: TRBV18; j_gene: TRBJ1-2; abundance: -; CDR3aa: CASSGGIYGYTF
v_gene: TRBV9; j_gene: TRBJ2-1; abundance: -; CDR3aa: CASSVSGGAFNEQFF
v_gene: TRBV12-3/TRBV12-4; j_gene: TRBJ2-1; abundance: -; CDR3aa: CASSQRWDEQFF
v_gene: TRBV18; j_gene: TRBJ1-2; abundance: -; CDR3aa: CASSPLQQVPGGGYTF
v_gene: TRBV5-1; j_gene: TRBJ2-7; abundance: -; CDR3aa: CASSLTDYRLVQYF
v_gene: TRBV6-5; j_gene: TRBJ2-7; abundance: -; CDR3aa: CASSKRTLSYEQYF
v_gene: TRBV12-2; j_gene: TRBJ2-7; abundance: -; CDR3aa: CASRLIQGGFEQYF
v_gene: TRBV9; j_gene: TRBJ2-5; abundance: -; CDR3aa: CASSVGGAAFQETQYF
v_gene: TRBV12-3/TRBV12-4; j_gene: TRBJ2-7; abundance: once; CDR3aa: CASTLGYEQYF
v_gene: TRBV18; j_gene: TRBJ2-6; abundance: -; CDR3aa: CASSPGEPNVLTF
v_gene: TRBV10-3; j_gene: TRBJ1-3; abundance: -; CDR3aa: CAIRDASGNTIYF
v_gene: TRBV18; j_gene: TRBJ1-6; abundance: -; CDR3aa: CASSPTDGGRSSYNSPLHF
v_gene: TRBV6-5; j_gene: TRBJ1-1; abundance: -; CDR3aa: CASTGNGANTEAFF
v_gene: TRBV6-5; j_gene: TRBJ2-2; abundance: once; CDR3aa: CASSLMGGDTGELFF
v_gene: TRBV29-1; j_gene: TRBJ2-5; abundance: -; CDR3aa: CSVEGPRGSGAYQETQYF
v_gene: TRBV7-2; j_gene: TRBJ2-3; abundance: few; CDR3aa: CASSSLAGGGTDTQYF
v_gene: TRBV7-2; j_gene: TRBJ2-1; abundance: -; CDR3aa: CASSLEPGGPNEQFF
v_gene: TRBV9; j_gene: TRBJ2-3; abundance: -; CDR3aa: CASSVEQGSTDTQYF
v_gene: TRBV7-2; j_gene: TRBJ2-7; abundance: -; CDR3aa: CASSSTGTVYEQYF
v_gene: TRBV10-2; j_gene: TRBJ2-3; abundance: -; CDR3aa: CASLPRALGDTQYF
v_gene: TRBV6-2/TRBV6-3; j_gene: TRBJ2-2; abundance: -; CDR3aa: CASSYPTSGELNTGELFF
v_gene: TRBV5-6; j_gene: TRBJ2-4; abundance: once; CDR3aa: CASSGLLAKNIQYF
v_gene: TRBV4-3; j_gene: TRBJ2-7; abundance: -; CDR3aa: CASSPNRGGYEQYF
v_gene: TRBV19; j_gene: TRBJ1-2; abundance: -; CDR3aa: CASSRGQGGNYGYTF
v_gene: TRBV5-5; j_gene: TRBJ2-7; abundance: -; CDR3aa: CASSTGTGGSGGYEQYF
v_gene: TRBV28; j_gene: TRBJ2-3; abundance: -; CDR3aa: CASSTPVGLADTDTQYF
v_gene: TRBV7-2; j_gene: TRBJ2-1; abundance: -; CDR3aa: CASSPMRQYNEQFF
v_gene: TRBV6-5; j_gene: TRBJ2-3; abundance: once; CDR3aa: CASRGPADTQYF
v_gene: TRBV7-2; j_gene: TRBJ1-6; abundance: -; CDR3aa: CASSLNRGTDSPLHF
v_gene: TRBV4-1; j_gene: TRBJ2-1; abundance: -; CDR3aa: CASSQVLSGIGEQFF
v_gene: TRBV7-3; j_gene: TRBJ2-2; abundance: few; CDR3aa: CASSKGLNTGELFF